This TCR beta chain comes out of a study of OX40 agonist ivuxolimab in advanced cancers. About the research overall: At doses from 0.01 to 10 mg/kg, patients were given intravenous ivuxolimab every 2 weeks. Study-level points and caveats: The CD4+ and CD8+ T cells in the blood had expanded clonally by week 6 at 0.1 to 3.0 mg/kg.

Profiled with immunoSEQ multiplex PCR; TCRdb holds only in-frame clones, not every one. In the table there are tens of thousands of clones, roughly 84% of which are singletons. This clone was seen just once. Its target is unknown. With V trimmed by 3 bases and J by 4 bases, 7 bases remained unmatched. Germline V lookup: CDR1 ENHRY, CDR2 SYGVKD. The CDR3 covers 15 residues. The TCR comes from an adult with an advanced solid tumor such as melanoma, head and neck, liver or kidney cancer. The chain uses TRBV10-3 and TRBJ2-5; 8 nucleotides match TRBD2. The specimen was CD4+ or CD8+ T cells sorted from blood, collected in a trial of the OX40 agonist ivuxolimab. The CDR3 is CAISDPGLVAETQYF. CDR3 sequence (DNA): TGTGCCATCAGTGACCCGGGACTAGTGGCAGAGACCCAGTACTTC.